This is a list of T cell receptor beta chains from one sample in a study of blood T cells in healthy people across ages. Using its own MiXCR run on the 5' RACE reads, TCRdb lists one record per CDR3 protein. The data show over 1.5 million distinct CDR3 sequences, about 50% seen once. The specimen sequenced was blood. The receptors shown here come from a woman in her 40s in good health. The conserved cysteine and the conserved F or W are not part of the CDR3 here. The D gene is left open where the match is weak. Size values are once, few and many counts, or a class for expanded clones, and some rows have none.

D gene,CDR3 length,V gene,clone size,CDR3 protein
TRBD1,17,TRBV4-1,NA,ASSQETLTGTANTGELF
NA,10,TRBV20-1,NA,SARRVKETQY
TRBD2,15,TRBV9,NA,ASSVYGTSGDQETQY
NA,14,TRBV6-5,few,ASSRPQAGSTDTQY
TRBD2,13,TRBV6-5,few,ASSYSGGTLYEQY
TRBD2,15,TRBV12-3/TRBV12-4,NA,ASSSRTSGRITDTQY
TRBD1,12,TRBV28,NA,ASSGTGGKSEQY
TRBD1,13,TRBV4-3,few,ASSQETGVDYGYT
TRBD1,13,TRBV20-1,once,SARDGQGVWNEQF
NA,10,TRBV7-2,NA,ASSPGLREQY
NA,13,TRBV15,NA,ATSDIDTYQETQY
NA,15,TRBV7-9,NA,ASSSPPRGQTYNEQF
NA,10,TRBV20-1,NA,SASRSEETQY
NA,13,TRBV7-2,few,ASSSTGGPGYGYT
NA,13,TRBV27,NA,ASTTGSSYNSPLH